The 13 T cell receptor beta chains reported below all come from one sample, sequenced in a study of shared clonotypes between healthy human individuals. As defined, naive CD8 cells were CD45RO-negative and positively selected for CCR7, with terminally differentiated effector memory CD45RA+ cells excluded. Sequenced by immunoSEQ multiplex PCR; TCRdb stores in-frame clones only, minus some. The data show some 2.1 million clones, with approximately 92% seen just once and over 1.5% held by the top ten. Sequencing used naive CD8+ T cells from PBMCs. The receptors come from a man aged 18 to 35 in good health. Some clones in this sample may be carry-over from other donors' samples.

This chain links TRBV5-6 with TRBJ2-1; D remains unclear. Trimming stripped 1 base from V and 2 bases from J, with 4 bases between. Germline V gene data show CDR1 as SGHDT and CDR2 as YYEEEE. The CDR3 totals 13 residues. The DNA for the CDR3 is TGTGCCAGCAGCTTGTGGACCTACAATGAGCAGTTCTTC. It codes for CASSLWTYNEQFF.

J is TRBJ2-7 and V is TRBV7-9; possibly TRBD2 for D (6 bases). This CDR3 spans 13 amino acids. V was clipped by 5 bases and J by 3 bases, with 11 bases between them. CDR1 and CDR2 from the germline V gene are SEHNR and FQNEAQ (reference sequence). The CDR3 DNA is TGTGCCAGCAGCCAGACTAGTAGCTACGAGCAGTACTTC. It translates to CASSQTSSYEQYF.

The V gene is TRBV7-9, the J gene TRBJ2-1; TRBD1 is a possible D gene (6 bases). The CDR3 loop spans 14 amino acids. V lost 4 bases and J lost 2, with 9 bases in between. In germline, CDR1 is SEHNR, CDR2 FQNEAQ (reference sequence). CDR3 nucleotide sequence: TGTGCCAGCAGCTCCAGGACAGCCTACAATGAGCAGTTCTTC. This encodes CASSSRTAYNEQFF.

The CDR3 DNA reads as TGTGCCAGCTCCATGGGGGGAGGAATCAATGAGCAGTTCTTC. Translating gives CASSMGGGINEQFF. The chain has TRBV18 and TRBJ2-1; D possibly corresponds to TRBD2 (6 bases). V was shortened by 6 bases and J by 6 bases, with 15 bases between the two germline ends. This CDR3 spans 14 amino acids. Germline assignment: CDR1 KGHSH and CDR2 LQKENI.

The chain is built from TRBV5-6 and TRBJ2-5; 8 bases are shared with TRBD1. The V segment lost 4 bases and the J segment 2 bases; nucleotides outside the gene matches: 13. The CDR3 is made up of 17 amino acids. Germline loops: CDR1 SGHDT, CDR2 YYEEEE. The chain's CDR3 is CASSLLWAGGLQETQYF. The DNA of the CDR3 is TGTGCCAGCAGCCTGCTGTGGGCAGGGGGCCTACAAGAGACCCAGTACTTC.

The chain uses TRBV5-1 and TRBJ2-1, with a tentative D call TRBD2 (6 bases). CDR1 and CDR2 from the germline V gene are SGHRS and YFSETQ. Trimming took off 10 bases at V and 3 bases at J, with 20 bases between the two ends. The CDR3 has 15 residues. CDR3 nucleotide sequence: TGCGCCCCCACTAACGTGGCTAGCGTCTACAATGAGCAGTTCTTC. The encoded protein is CAPTNVASVYNEQFF.

This chain connects TRBV6-1 to TRBJ1-5; 7 bases agree with TRBD1. The CDR3 has 15 residues. The ends lost 0 bases at V and 4 bases at J; junction bases unmatched: 3. The germline CDR1 and CDR2 sequences are MNHNS and SASEGT. CDR3 DNA: TGTGCCAGCAGTGAAGCGGACAGGACTAATCAGCCCCAGCATTTT. Translated, it gives CASSEADRTNQPQHF.

The CDR3 DNA sequence: TGCGCCAGCAGCCCGATTACCCCGGGAACAATTATGGGTAACGAGCAGTACTTC. Translating it yields CASSPITPGTIMGNEQYF. V and J are TRBV5-1 and TRBJ2-7; possible D gene TRBD2, 5 bases. CDR3 size: 18 residues. Germline loops: CDR1 SGHRS, CDR2 YFSETQ. Trimming left V 4 bases short and J 5 bases short, with 28 bases between.

J is TRBJ2-1 and V is TRBV5-6; TRBD2 is a possible D gene (5 bases). The CDR3 length is 14 residues. Trimming removed 0 bases from V and 9 bases from J, with 13 bases in between. Per germline, CDR1 SGHDT and CDR2 YYEEEE. CDR3 coding DNA: TGTGCCAGCAGCTTGGATCGGGAATGGGGTGAGCAGTTCTTC. Amino acid sequence: CASSLDREWGEQFF.

The chain couples TRBV11-2 to TRBJ2-1; 13 nucleotides match TRBD2. Germline loops: CDR1 SGHAT, CDR2 FQNNGV. The CDR3 sequence is 17 residues long. J gave up 8 bases and V 3 bases, and 10 bases lay outside the gene matches. CDR3 nucleotides: TGTGCCAGCAGCTTTACTAGCGGGAGGGCCTCTGGTGATGAGCAGTTCTTC. This gives the protein CASSFTSGRASGDEQFF.

The chain is built from TRBV10-2 and TRBJ2-7; 8 bases are shared with TRBD1. The CDR3 spans 15 residues. Looked up from germline, CDR1 is WSHSY and CDR2 is SAAADI. V lost 0 bases to trimming and J lost 5 bases; unmatched junction nucleotides: 6. CDR3 sequence: CASSESPGGGDEQYF. Written as DNA, the CDR3 is TGCGCCAGCAGTGAGTCCCCAGGGGGCGGCGACGAGCAGTACTTC.

CDR3 residues: CATLGQGYEQYF. The CDR3 nucleotides read TGTGCCACCCTAGGGCAGGGCTACGAGCAGTACTTC. The chain couples TRBV27 to TRBJ2-7, with a tentative D call TRBD1 (5 bases). With 10 bases removed from V and 3 bases from J, the gap between germline ends came to 13 bases. The CDR3 is 12 residues long. CDR1 MNHEY and CDR2 SMNVEV come from the germline V gene (reference sequence).

This sequence joins TRBV5-1 and TRBJ1-3; perhaps TRBD1 as D (5 bases). This CDR3 comprises 13 residues. Trimming stripped 6 bases from V and 2 bases from J, with 9 bases between. In germline, CDR1 is SGHRS, CDR2 YFSETQ. The CDR3 spells CASTLGAGNTIYF. The CDR3 bases are TGCGCCAGCACACTGGGGGCTGGAAACACCATATATTTT.